The source of this T cell receptor (beta chain) is a study of blood T cell repertoires in COVID-19. Some clones are missing from TCRdb's copy, which holds only in-frame ones; the method was immunoSEQ multiplex PCR. The table records 210,000 or so clones, 65% to 90% of them present only once. Trimming cost V 4 bases and J 8 bases; bases outside gene matches: 7. The germline V gene has CDR1 SGHTS and CDR2 YDEGEE. The length of the CDR3 is 13 residues. The sample consisted of peripheral blood. This chain joins TRBV5-8 and TRBJ1-2, with 8 bases fitting TRBD1. This clonotype was obtained from a man aged 45 to 65 with COVID-19, enrolled during active disease. The CDR3 sequence is CASSPGQGGGYTF. The CDR3 DNA sequence: TGTGCCAGCAGCCCTGGACAGGGCGGCGGCTACACCTTC.